This entry is about one T cell receptor (beta chain). This sample was taken from a study of radiotherapy plus CTLA-4 blockade in lung cancer. The CDR3 has 15 amino acids. J was trimmed by 8 bases and V by 0 bases; bases with no gene match: 5. The germline V gene has CDR1 SGDLS and CDR2 YYNGEE. Clones were read by immunoSEQ multiplex PCR, and TCRdb kept only the in-frame ones, dropping some. The sample consists of fewer than 90,000 clones, 80% to 85% of them appearing once. The receptor was isolated from a human donor with non-small cell lung cancer who had stable disease on radiotherapy plus ipilimumab. Sequenced material: peripheral blood, taken from a patient treated with radiotherapy plus ipilimumab. V gene TRBV9 combines with J gene TRBJ2-1, with 10 positions matching TRBD2. CDR3 amino acids: CASSVVSGGADEQFF. In DNA, the CDR3 is TGTGCCAGCAGCGTAGTGAGCGGGGGGGCGGATGAGCAGTTCTTC. The whole variable domain, filled in from reference TRBV9 and TRBJ2-1, reads DSGVTQTPKHLITATGQRVTLRCSPRSGDLSVYWYQQSLDQGLQFLIQYYNGEERAKGNILERFSAQQFPDLHSELNLSSLELGDSALYFCASSVVSGGADEQFFGPGTRLTVL.